These 3 T cell receptor beta chains came from one sample sequenced in a study of identical twins (dated by TCRdb to the mid-2010s). The library was built by means of 5' RACE. TCRdb names Illumina HiSeq 2000 as the instrument used. Starting from the raw public reads, TCRdb applied fastp trimming at Q25, assembled clones with MiXCR and retained in-frame beta chains. Every entry covers one CDR3 protein and lists the most common genes and DNA from its rows. The sample includes about 450,000 distinct CDR3 sequences, with roughly 20% observed a single time. Approximately 12% of the sample rests with the top ten. Sequencing input: naive T cells sorted from blood. The cell subset or site label, as the study defines it: cells isolated with a human naive T-cell isolation kit. These receptors all stem from a middle-aged man in good health.

This clonotype was observed a handful of times. This chain joins TRBV7-2 and TRBJ1-3, with D possibly being TRBD1 (6 bases). This CDR3 is 13 amino acids long. CDR1 and CDR2 from the germline V gene are SGHTA and FQGNSA. Trimming removed 4 bases from V and 8 bases from J, with 12 bases in between. The CDR3 sequence: CASSSAGAHTIYF. The CDR3 nucleotides are TGTGCCAGCAGCTCCGCAGGGGCGCACACCATATATTTT.

This clonotype showed up just a few times. V gene TRBV20-1 combines with J gene TRBJ1-2; D might be TRBD1 (5 bases). The CDR3 is 12 residues long. V lost 3 bases to trimming and J lost 8 bases, with 13 bases between them. Germline V CDR1 and CDR2: DFQATT, SNEGSKA (reference sequence). The CDR3 reads CSARLGQYGYTF. In nucleotides, the CDR3 is TGCAGTGCTAGGCTCGGACAATACGGCTACACCTTC.

V and J are TRBV4-3 and TRBJ2-3, with 12 bases that match TRBD2. The CDR3 extends over 19 amino acids. V dropped 3 bases and J dropped 2; count of bases not matched to a gene: 12. The germline CDR1 and CDR2 sequences are LGHNA and YSLEER. In DNA form, the CDR3 reads TGCGCCAGCAGCCAGCGTACTAGCGGGGGGACCGGAGTCACAGATACGCAGTATTTT. Protein sequence: CASSQRTSGGTGVTDTQYF.